The sequence of this TCR beta chain was determined in a study of T cells in Graves' hyperthyroidism and ophthalmopathy. Across the study: Sampling of peripheral blood happened at initial diagnosis, prior to any treatment.

This clonotype turned up a few times. Its antigen is unknown. Study observations and caveats: The model anticipated ophthalmopathy a median approximately 6.6 months pre-onset.

RNA transcripts yielded amplified TCR beta CDR3 regions. HTBI primers were the set used in a first-round RT-PCR of the TCR CDR3. TCRdb re-called the multiplex PCR reads through MiXCR, storing one row per CDR3 protein. The sample comprises fewer than 400,000 distinct CDR3 sequences, 20% to 30% of which are singletons, and roughly 70% rests with the top ten. Trimming took 5 bases from V and 2 from J; bases not matched to a gene: 2. The CDR3 has 13 residues. Germline CDR1 and CDR2: MDHEN and SYDVKM. Patients having uncontrolled infection, another autoimmune disease, pregnancy or lactation were not included.

The receptor was isolated from a man between 45 and 60 years old with Graves' hyperthyroidism. The chain combines TRBV28 with TRBJ2-5; 7 bases match TRBD1. Sequencing used blood. This chain's CDR3 is CASSDREQETQYF. The DNA for the CDR3 is TGTGCCAGCAGTGACAGGGAACAAGAGACCCAGTACTTC.